The 29 T cell receptor beta chains below were found in one sample sequenced in a study of cytomegalovirus exposure and HLA in healthy donors (dated by TCRdb to about 2017). The library was prepared using the immunoSEQ multiplex PCR assay. For the multiplex PCR, a mixture combining 60 forward primers for TCR Vbeta segments and 13 reverse primers for TCR Jbeta segments was used. TCRdb took this table from immuneACCESS and kept in-frame rearrangements with V and J called. Such tables lack part of the clones; where checked against another copy, unresolved V genes explain under half of the gap, and the rest is unexplained. This sample holds nearly 110,000 clones; 65% to 80% were observed only once. 4.2% of the sample is in the top ten clones. The sequencing input was PBMCs. These receptors were obtained from a male donor in good health and CMV-seronegative.

The rearrangement uses TRBV19 and TRBJ1-1; D may be TRBD1 (6 bases). This CDR3 has 14 amino acids. Germline CDR1 LNHDA, CDR2 SQIVND (reference sequence). Trimming took off 5 bases at V and 0 bases at J, with 10 bases between the two ends. CDR3 in amino acids: CASSEGHLNTEAFF. CDR3 DNA sequence: TGTGCCAGTAGTGAGGGACATTTGAACACTGAAGCTTTCTTT.

V and J are TRBV25-1 and TRBJ2-5, with 7 bases matching TRBD2. The V gene's germline CDR1 is MGHDK and CDR2 SYGVNS. V was clipped by 4 bases and J by 2 bases; unmatched bases: 4. The CDR3 has 14 residues. The CDR3 sequence is CASSAAGGQETQYF. The CDR3 nucleotides are TGTGCCAGCAGTGCCGCCGGGGGGCAAGAGACCCAGTACTTC.

V usage is TRBV19 and J usage is TRBJ2-7; D possibly corresponds to TRBD1 (5 bases). Germline assignment: CDR1 LNHDA and CDR2 SQIVND (reference sequence). This CDR3 is 13 amino acids long. V was trimmed by 5 bases and J by 5 bases, leaving 13 bases between them. Here the CDR3 DNA reads TGTGCCAGTAGTGGGGCCCCCAACCACGAGCAGTACTTC. It specifies CASSGAPNHEQYF.

This clone was seen only a few times. The chain links TRBV7-6 to TRBJ2-1; 8 positions agree with TRBD1. Germline V gene data show CDR1 as SGHVS and CDR2 as FNYEAQ. The CDR3 is 16 amino acids. V lost 2 bases, J lost 4 bases, and 7 bases stayed unmatched. This CDR3 is CASSLTSRTGYNEQFF. The CDR3 DNA is TGTGCCAGCAGCTTAACCTCCCGGACAGGGTACAATGAGCAGTTCTTC.

This clone showed up just a few times. This chain joins TRBV4-1 and TRBJ2-7; D perhaps matches TRBD2 (6 bases). From germline, CDR1 is MGHRA and CDR2 YSYEKL. Trimming removed 4 bases from V and 6 bases from J, with 16 bases in between. The CDR3 contains 14 residues. The CDR3 reads CASSPREYGVEQYF. CDR3 nucleotide sequence: TGCGCCAGCAGCCCACGGGAGTATGGGGTCGAGCAGTACTTC.

The genes are TRBV27 and TRBJ1-2; 7 bases are a match to TRBD1. The J segment lost 7 bases and the V segment lost 5 bases, leaving 7 bases of the junction unmatched. The germline gives CDR1 MNHEY, CDR2 SMNVEV (reference sequence). The length of the CDR3 is 13 residues. The CDR3 nucleotides read TGTGCCAGCAGTGCAGACAGGGTTGGTGGCTACACCTTC. Translation gives CASSADRVGGYTF.

DNA of the CDR3: TGTGCCAGCAGCGCTGGTTCCGGACGGACAACTGACGAGCAGTACTTC. It is translated as CASSAGSGRTTDEQYF. The V gene is TRBV11-3, the J gene TRBJ2-7, with a tentative D call TRBD1 (5 bases). V was cut by 5 bases and J by 5 bases, with 22 bases left in between. Germline CDR1 and CDR2: SGHNT and YENEEA. The CDR3 sequence is 16 residues long.

This clone showed up just a few times. The chain is built from TRBV7-9 and TRBJ2-3; 9 bases agree with TRBD2. After removal of 6 bases from V and 0 bases from J, the junction contained 4 bases not matched to a gene. The length of the CDR3 is 15 residues. Looked up from germline, CDR1 is SEHNR and CDR2 is FQNEAQ (reference sequence). The CDR3, as DNA: TGTGCCAGCAGTGCCGGGACTAGCAGCACAGATACGCAGTATTTT. Translation: CASSAGTSSTDTQYF.

The CDR3 loop reads CASRRRGGETEAFF. The CDR3 DNA reads TGCGCCAGCAGAAGAAGAGGTGGAGAAACTGAAGCTTTCTTT. The chain carries TRBV5-1 and TRBJ1-1; D call uncertain. The V and J ends lost 5 bases and 5 bases respectively, with 16 bases between them. Germline V CDR1 and CDR2: SGHRS, YFSETQ. CDR3 length: 14 amino acids.

The chain recombines TRBV19 with TRBJ1-2, with TRBD1 identical over 9 bases. This CDR3 region has 15 residues. V trimming: 8 bases; J trimming: 8 bases; junction bases outside the gene matches: 15. Looked up from germline, CDR1 is LNHDA and CDR2 is SQIVND (reference sequence). The CDR3 DNA follows: TGTGCCAGTCAGCCCGGGACAGGGCTACTCTACGGCTACACCTTC. This gives the protein CASQPGTGLLYGYTF.

V gene TRBV27 combines with J gene TRBJ2-7; TRBD2 agrees at 7 bases. This CDR3 region has 15 residues. Looked up from germline, CDR1 is MNHEY and CDR2 is SMNVEV (reference sequence). V gave up 4 bases and J gave up 3 bases; unmatched junction bases: 9. CDR3 in DNA: TGTGCCAGCAGTTCCCTGGCTAGCGGTAACTACGAGCAGTACTTC. This gives the protein CASSSLASGNYEQYF.

This chain joins TRBV7-6 and TRBJ2-2, with D possibly being TRBD2 (5 bases). V was clipped by 1 base and J by 4 bases, with 13 bases between them. CDR3 length equals 16 residues. Germline assignment: CDR1 SGHVS and CDR2 FNYEAQ. The DNA for the CDR3 is TGTGCCAGCAGCTTAGTGGGCGGGCTGGGCACCGGGGAGCTGTTTTTT. This sequence encodes CASSLVGGLGTGELFF.

The chain is built from TRBV7-7 and TRBJ2-2; no definite D call. CDR1 and CDR2 from the germline V gene are SSHAT and FNYEAQ (reference sequence). The CDR3 has 17 amino acids. V was pared by 2 bases and J by 0 bases, with 13 bases between. CDR3 DNA sequence: TGTGCCAGCAGCTTACGTACAGTTAGTTCGAACACCGGGGAGCTGTTTTTT. Amino acid sequence: CASSLRTVSSNTGELFF.

This clone was counted once. The chain uses TRBV29-1 and TRBJ1-4; D not certain. The CDR3 has 12 amino acids. The germline gives CDR1 SQVTM, CDR2 ANQGSEA. The V end lost 0 bases, the J end lost 12 bases, and 11 bases lay between the germline ends. The DNA of the CDR3 is TGCAGCGTTGAAGACAGTTATGGTGAACTGTTTTTT. Protein sequence: CSVEDSYGELFF. Full variable domain (missing parts from reference TRBV29-1 and TRBJ1-4): SAVISQKPSRDICQRGTSLTIQCQVDSQVTMMFWYRQQPGQSLTLIATANQGSEATYESGFVIDKFPISRPNLTFSTLTVSNMSPEDSSIYLCSVEDSYGELFFGSGTQLSVL.

V gene TRBV2 combines with J gene TRBJ2-4, with 8 bases lining up with TRBD2. V was clipped by 4 bases and J by 2 bases; unmatched bases: 7. Germline CDR1 SNHLY, CDR2 FYNNEI. This CDR3 comprises 16 residues. The CDR3 loop reads CASSGGLALSKNIQYF. The CDR3 nucleotides are TGTGCCAGCAGTGGTGGACTAGCCCTTTCCAAAAACATTCAGTACTTC.

V usage is TRBV7-3 and J usage is TRBJ2-2; 10 nucleotides align to TRBD2. This CDR3 is built from 15 residues. J gave up 3 bases and V 2 bases, and 0 bases lay outside the gene matches. Germline V gives CDR1 SGHTA, CDR2 FQGTGA. The DNA of the CDR3 is TGTGCCAGCAGCTTACTAGCGGGAGACACCGGGGAGCTGTTTTTT. Translated, it gives CASSLLAGDTGELFF.

The chain is built from TRBV27 and TRBJ2-7; 13 bases fit TRBD2. The CDR3 length is 18 residues. The trim removed 0 bases at V and 0 bases at J, leaving 5 bases unmatched. Germline CDR1 reads MNHEY; CDR2 reads SMNVEV (reference sequence). The CDR3: CASSLSGTSGTYSYEQYF. In nucleotides, the CDR3 is TGTGCCAGCAGTTTATCCGGGACTAGCGGGACCTACTCCTACGAGCAGTACTTC.

The V and J genes are TRBV6-6 and TRBJ2-2; D may be TRBD2 (6 bases). The CDR3 runs to 13 residues. V was pared by 6 bases and J by 7 bases, with 12 bases between. The germline gives CDR1 MNHNY, CDR2 SVGAGI (reference sequence). CDR3 residues: CASSHGGFGELFF. The DNA for the CDR3 is TGTGCCAGCAGCCACGGGGGTTTCGGGGAGCTGTTTTTT.

This chain connects TRBV7-9 to TRBJ1-5, with 7 bases lining up with TRBD1. The CDR3 length is 14 residues. In germline, CDR1 is SEHNR, CDR2 FQNEAQ (reference sequence). The J segment lost 2 bases and the V segment lost 2 bases, leaving 0 bases of the junction unmatched. This CDR3 reads CASSLTGGNQPQHF. The CDR3 DNA sequence: TGTGCCAGCAGCTTAACAGGGGGCAATCAGCCCCAGCATTTT.

The chain couples TRBV5-8 to TRBJ2-2; no clear D gene. Germline CDR1 and CDR2: SGHTS and YDEGEE. There are 14 residues in the CDR3. Deletions cut 0 bases from V and 9 bases from J, with 12 bases between. The CDR3 sequence is CASSLDRLPRELFF. CDR3 nucleotides: TGTGCCAGCAGCTTGGACCGACTGCCACGGGAGCTGTTTTTT.

The CDR3 nucleotides read TGTGCCAGCAGCCAGGACAGGGGGAACACCGGGGAGCTGTTTTTT. It codes for CASSQDRGNTGELFF. The chain recombines TRBV6-5 with TRBJ2-2, with 9 positions matching TRBD1. In germline, CDR1 is MNHEY, CDR2 SVGAGI. This CDR3 comprises 15 residues. V was pared by 6 bases and J by 1 base, with 3 bases of the junction left unmatched.

V is TRBV6-6 and J is TRBJ1-5, with D tentatively TRBD1 (6 bases). Germline assignment: CDR1 MNHNY and CDR2 SVGAGI (reference sequence). The length of the CDR3 is 15 residues. V was cut by 6 bases and J by 0 bases, with 12 bases left in between. The CDR3, as DNA: TGTGCCAGCAGACCAGGACAGTATAGCAATCAGCCCCAGCATTTT. It specifies CASRPGQYSNQPQHF.

In this sample, this clone turned up a few times. This rearrangement joins TRBV5-1 to TRBJ2-7, with D uncertain. The V gene's germline CDR1 is SGHRS and CDR2 YFSETQ. This CDR3 comprises 12 residues. V lost 7 bases and J 0 bases, leaving 8 bases between the germline ends. The CDR3 here is CASGLSSYEQYF. The CDR3 DNA reads as TGCGCCAGCGGGCTTAGCTCCTACGAGCAGTACTTC. The variable domain in full, completed from reference TRBV5-1 and TRBJ2-7, reads KAGVTQTPRYLIKTRGQQVTLSCSPISGHRSVSWYQQTPGQGLQFLFEYFSETQRNKGNFPGRFSGRQFSNSRSEMNVSTLELGDSALYLCASGLSSYEQYFGPGTRLTVT.

The V call is TRBV15, the J call TRBJ2-5; 7 bases line up with TRBD2. The J call is uncertain, as TRBJ2-7 better fits the DNA end. Germline loops: CDR1 LNHNV, CDR2 YYDKDF (reference sequence). This CDR3 contains 17 residues. DNA for the CDR3: TGTGCCACCAGCAGAGGGAAACTCCTAGCGGAGACCTACGAGCAGTACTTC. It codes for CATSRGKLLAETYEQYF.

The V call is TRBV2, the J call TRBJ2-7; 8 bases align to TRBD2. The CDR3 totals 13 residues. Germline V CDR1 and CDR2: SNHLY, FYNNEI. V lost 7 bases and J lost 4; bases outside the gene matches: 6. The CDR3 DNA reads TGTGCCAGCATTGAGACTAGCGCTTACGAGCAGTACTTC. It yields the protein CASIETSAYEQYF.

There are a few counts of this clone. The CDR3 region has the DNA TGTGCCAGCTCACCACAGGGGGCACTCAATCAGCCCCAGCATTTT. Protein sequence: CASSPQGALNQPQHF. The chain links TRBV18 to TRBJ1-5; 7 positions agree with TRBD1. CDR3 length: 15 residues. V shed 1 base and J 3 bases; nucleotides not matched to a gene: 3. Germline values: CDR1 KGHSH, CDR2 LQKENI.

This chain joins TRBV9 and TRBJ2-5; no firm D call. Trimming left V 7 bases short and J 13 bases short, with 14 bases between. From germline, CDR1 is SGDLS and CDR2 YYNGEE. The CDR3 runs to 10 residues. The CDR3 region is CASPQAFPYF. The CDR3 DNA sequence: TGTGCCAGCCCCCAGGCCTTTCCGTACTTC.

The chain has TRBV2 and TRBJ2-2; D is possibly TRBD2 (5 bases). Germline-derived CDR1 and CDR2 are SNHLY and FYNNEI. V dropped 4 bases and J dropped 0 bases, with 6 bases sitting between them. This CDR3 contains 14 residues. DNA of the CDR3: TGTGCCAGCAGTGGGACTTCGAACACCGGGGAGCTGTTTTTT. As protein: CASSGTSNTGELFF.

The V and J genes are TRBV29-1 and TRBJ2-7; maybe TRBD1 (5 bases). Germline values: CDR1 SQVTM, CDR2 ANQGSEA. The CDR3 is made up of 18 amino acids. With 3 bases removed from V and 1 base from J, the gap between germline ends came to 25 bases. CDR3 bases: TGCAGCGTTGAGGGAACAGGAGTAACGCCCTACCTTTCCTACGAGCAGTACTTC. Protein product: CSVEGTGVTPYLSYEQYF.